These 19 T cell receptor beta chains share one sample of origin, sequenced in a study of blood T cell repertoires in COVID-19. TCRdb's table, derived via immunoSEQ multiplex PCR, lists solely in-frame clones and lacks some. Among roughly 140,000 clones listed, approximately 82% were seen once. The sample comprised peripheral blood. The origin of the receptors is a man aged 60-69 years with active or convalescent COVID-19.

This chain connects TRBV24-1 to TRBJ2-5; the D gene is possibly TRBD1 (6 bases). The V end lost 3 bases, the J end lost 1 base, and 20 bases lay between the germline ends. CDR1 KGHDR and CDR2 SFDVKD come from the germline V gene. The CDR3 has 18 residues. CDR3 in amino acids: CATSDPAASGQTQETQYF. CDR3 sequence (DNA): TGTGCCACCAGTGATCCCGCGGCCAGCGGACAGACCCAAGAGACCCAGTACTTC.

The rearrangement joins TRBV5-1 to TRBJ2-7; TRBD1 is a possible D gene (5 bases). In germline, CDR1 is SGHRS, CDR2 YFSETQ. V lost 1 base to trimming and J lost 2 bases, with 13 bases between them. The CDR3 length is 15 residues. The CDR3 bases are TGCGCCAGCAGCTTGAGGGTGGGGCCAACCTACGAGCAGTACTTC. This encodes CASSLRVGPTYEQYF.

This clone was seen only a few times. Here the CDR3 DNA reads TGTGCCAGCAGCCAGCAATATAGCGGAGGGGAAGGCTACACCTTC. Its protein product is CASSQQYSGGEGYTF. The J gene is TRBJ1-2, the V gene TRBV14; maybe TRBD1 (5 bases). This CDR3 is 15 amino acids long. Germline V CDR1 and CDR2: SGHDN, FVKESK. Trimming cost V 3 bases and J 8 bases, with 19 bases left between them. The variable domain in full, with the rest retrieved from reference TRBV14 and TRBJ1-2, is EAGVTQFPSHSVIEKGQTVTLRCDPISGHDNLYWYRRVMGKEIKFLLHFVKESKQDESGMPNNRFLAERTGGTYSTLKVQPAELEDSGVYFCASSQQYSGGEGYTFGSGTRLTVV.

V and J are TRBV9 and TRBJ1-1; D gene uncertain. Trimming pared 4 bases from V and 1 base from J, leaving 11 bases between. CDR3 length: 14 amino acids. From germline, CDR1 is SGDLS and CDR2 YYNGEE. This CDR3 reads CASSPRSGNTEAFF. The CDR3 coding sequence is TGTGCCAGCAGCCCCCGTTCAGGGAACACTGAAGCTTTCTTT.

V and J are TRBV6-5 and TRBJ2-7; a possible D gene is TRBD1 (6 bases). Germline loops: CDR1 MNHEY, CDR2 SVGAGI. The CDR3 spans 14 residues. V lost 5 bases to trimming and J lost 5 bases, with 16 bases between them. In nucleotides, the CDR3 is TGTGCCAGCAGTCCGGTTACAGGGCGCGACGAGCAGTACGTC. Amino acid sequence: CASSPVTGRDEQYV.

CDR3 in amino acids: CASSLVGDYGYTF. The CDR3 coding sequence is TGTGCCAGCAGTTTAGTAGGGGACTATGGCTACACCTTC. The chain uses TRBV27 and TRBJ1-2, with D possibly matching TRBD1 (5 bases). Trimming removed 2 bases from V and 3 bases from J, with 7 bases in between. The CDR3 runs to 13 residues. Germline V lookup: CDR1 MNHEY, CDR2 SMNVEV (reference sequence).

This chain joins TRBV4-3 and TRBJ2-3; 15 nucleotides match TRBD2. The V gene's germline CDR1 is LGHNA and CDR2 YSLEER. The CDR3 sequence is 18 residues long. V shed 0 bases, J shed 6 bases, and the junction held 7 bases outside the gene matches. The CDR3 DNA sequence: TGCGCCAGCAGCCAAGATGCCGGACTAGCGGGAGGGCCGGATACGCAGTATTTT. This codes for CASSQDAGLAGGPDTQYF.

The rearrangement uses TRBV2 and TRBJ2-1; the match to TRBD1 covers 9 bases. The CDR3 is 16 residues long. Germline trimming cut 3 bases from V and 7 bases from J; bases unmatched to any gene: 10. Germline CDR1 SNHLY, CDR2 FYNNEI. The CDR3 is CASSDVGTGWENEQFF. The DNA for the CDR3 is TGTGCCAGCAGTGATGTGGGGACAGGGTGGGAGAATGAGCAGTTCTTC.

The V gene is TRBV15, the J gene TRBJ2-5, with 8 positions matching TRBD2. Germline V gene lookup returns CDR1 LNHNV and CDR2 YYDKDF (reference sequence). Trimming cost V 2 bases and J 3 bases; bases outside gene matches: 14. The length of the CDR3 is 18 residues. The CDR3: CATSRPGGGIRGEETQYF. The DNA for the CDR3 is TGTGCCACCAGCAGACCCGGGGGGGGCATCCGAGGGGAAGAGACCCAGTACTTC.

The gene calls are TRBV7-2 and TRBJ1-6; perhaps TRBD1 as D (6 bases). Trimming pared 5 bases from V and 9 bases from J, leaving 20 bases between. The CDR3 sequence is 16 residues long. Germline values: CDR1 SGHTA, CDR2 FQGNSA. The CDR3 spells CASSPSGNREVSPLHF. The CDR3 DNA is TGTGCCAGCAGCCCGTCCGGCAACAGGGAAGTTTCACCCCTCCACTTT.

The J gene is TRBJ2-3, the V gene TRBV7-8; the match to TRBD1 covers 8 bases. J was trimmed by 3 bases and V by 5 bases; bases with no gene match: 7. The CDR3 is 15 amino acids. From germline, CDR1 is SGHVS and CDR2 FQNEAQ. CDR3 sequence (DNA): TGTGCCAGCAGCCCACCCAGGACAGGGACAGATACGCAGTATTTT. Encoded protein: CASSPPRTGTDTQYF.

This clone has a single count. The chain carries TRBV6-5 and TRBJ2-2, with D possibly TRBD1 on 6 matching bases. The CDR3 runs 15 residues. Germline V gene sequence: CDR1 MNHEY, CDR2 SVGAGI. V lost 5 bases and J lost 2, with 12 bases in between. CDR3 in DNA: TGTGCCAGCAGTAGACTGACAGGAAACACCGGGGAGCTGTTTTTT. Protein sequence: CASSRLTGNTGELFF.

The chain is built from TRBV11-2 and TRBJ2-4; no firm D call. V was shortened by 3 bases and J by 5 bases, with 8 bases between the two germline ends. Germline loops: CDR1 SGHAT, CDR2 FQNNGV. This CDR3 region has 13 residues. The CDR3 here is CASSFVLENIQYF. The DNA of the CDR3 is TGTGCCAGCAGCTTCGTACTTGAAAACATTCAGTACTTC.

The gene calls are TRBV7-8 and TRBJ2-3; TRBD2 matches at 9 bases. After removal of 5 bases from V and 5 bases from J, the junction contained 11 bases not matched to a gene. The CDR3 runs 16 residues. Germline V gene data show CDR1 as SGHVS and CDR2 as FQNEAQ. The DNA for the CDR3 is TGTGCCAGCAGCCGCCGCGGGGGGGCCTCGGGAGATACGCAGTATTTT. It encodes CASSRRGGASGDTQYF.

The chain employs TRBV7-9 and TRBJ1-1; 7 bases map to TRBD1. Looked up from germline, CDR1 is SEHNR and CDR2 is FQNEAQ (reference sequence). J was trimmed by 0 bases and V by 4 bases; bases with no gene match: 8. This CDR3 is 16 amino acids long. The DNA of the CDR3 is TGTGCCAGCAGCTCGCAGTCGACAGGGATGAACACTGAAGCTTTCTTT. It yields the protein CASSSQSTGMNTEAFF. Complete variable domain (other parts from reference TRBV7-9 and TRBJ1-1): DTGVSQNPRHKITKRGQNVTFRCDPISEHNRLYWYRQTLGQGPEFLTYFQNEAQLEKSRLLSDRFSAERPKGSFSTLEIQRTEQGDSAMYLCASSSQSTGMNTEAFFGQGTRLTVV.

The V call is TRBV2, the J call TRBJ1-4; TRBD1 matches 10 bases. The CDR3 has 15 residues. CDR1 SNHLY and CDR2 FYNNEI come from the germline V gene. The junction had 6 bases not matched to a gene; V was cut back by 4 bases and J by 7 bases. The CDR3, as DNA: TGTGCCAGCAGTGGAGGGGGGACAGGGGCTGAAAAACTGTTTTTT. Translation: CASSGGGTGAEKLFF.

The rearrangement uses TRBV19 and TRBJ2-2; D remains ambiguous. Germline V CDR1 and CDR2: LNHDA, SQIVND (reference sequence). Deletions cut 1 base from V and 1 base from J, with 10 bases between. This CDR3 spans 16 amino acids. CDR3 sequence: CASSIAGPQNTGELFF. Written as DNA, the CDR3 is TGTGCCAGTAGTATAGCTGGGCCCCAGAACACCGGGGAGCTGTTTTTT.

CDR3 nucleotides: TGTGCCAGCAGCCGTAGGTCCGGACAGGGAAGGCATAGTGGAAGTACGCAGTATTTT. Protein sequence: CASSRRSGQGRHSGSTQYF. The gene calls are TRBV11-3 and TRBJ2-3; 8 nucleotides align to TRBD1. Germline lookup yields CDR1 SGHNT and CDR2 YENEEA. This CDR3 region has 19 residues. The junction had 24 bases not matched to a gene; V was cut back by 5 bases and J by 8 bases. Full variable domain (rest looked up from reference TRBV11-3 and TRBJ2-3): EAGVVQSPRYKIIEKKQPVAFWCNPISGHNTLYWYLQNLGQGPELLIRYENEEAVDDSQLPKDRFSAERLKGVDSTLKIQPAELGDSAVYLCASSRRSGQGRHSGSTQYFGPGTRLTVL.

This clone was recorded only once. The V call is TRBV19, the J call TRBJ1-3; possibly TRBD1 for D (5 bases). Germline V gene lookup returns CDR1 LNHDA and CDR2 SQIVND (reference sequence). V lost 7 bases to trimming and J lost 0 bases, with 10 bases between them. This CDR3 contains 14 residues. For the CDR3, the DNA is TGTGCCAGTACGACAGACTTCTCTGGAAACACCATATATTTT. As protein: CASTTDFSGNTIYF.